The next 27 T cell receptor beta chains were all read from a single sample in a study of neurological immune-mediated disorders. TCRdb reanalysed the 5' RACE reads using MiXCR and keeps one entry per CDR3 protein. This sample has roughly 43,000 distinct CDR3 sequences, with 1.9% found just once. The sample comprised PBMCs. The receptors originated from a middle-aged woman with multiple sclerosis.

This clonotype has at least ten counts. The chain combines TRBV3-1 with TRBJ1-2, with D possibly TRBD1 on 6 matching bases. CDR1 is LGHDT, CDR2 YNNKEL, per germline (reference sequence). This CDR3 spans 14 amino acids. V lost 7 bases and J lost 5, with 17 bases in between. DNA of the CDR3: TGTGCCAGCACCCTGGGGACAACGGGGTATGGCTACACCTTC. Translating gives CASTLGTTGYGYTF.

In this sample, this clonotype turned up many times. The V and J genes are TRBV12-3 or TRBV12-4 and TRBJ2-1; 8 bases match TRBD1. Trimming took 8 bases from V and 8 from J; bases not matched to a gene: 8. CDR3 length equals 13 residues. The CDR3 loop reads CASLLQGVDEQFF. As DNA, the CDR3 is TGTGCCAGCCTCCTACAGGGGGTCGATGAGCAGTTCTTC.

This clonotype was observed many times. This chain joins TRBV5-1 and TRBJ2-1; 7 bases fit TRBD1. Unmatched junction bases numbered 6, after V lost 0 bases and J lost 12 bases. Looked up from germline, CDR1 is SGHRS and CDR2 is YFSETQ. The CDR3 has 13 amino acids. CDR3 protein: CASSLDLRTGQFF. DNA of the CDR3: TGCGCCAGCAGCTTGGACCTCCGGACAGGGCAGTTCTTC.

This clonotype was recorded at least ten times. The chain carries TRBV3-1 and TRBJ2-1; 10 bases map to TRBD2. J gave up 4 bases and V 4 bases, and 7 bases lay outside the gene matches. Per the germline V gene, CDR1 is LGHDT and CDR2 is YNNKEL (reference sequence). This CDR3 contains 16 residues. The CDR3 nucleotides read TGTGCCAGCAGCCTATTAGCGGGGGGATTTTACAATGAGCAGTTCTTC. The encoded protein is CASSLLAGGFYNEQFF.

In this sample, this clonotype turned up many times. The rearrangement joins TRBV5-1 to TRBJ1-1, with TRBD1 as a possible D gene (5 bases). The germline V gene has CDR1 SGHRS and CDR2 YFSETQ. Trimming stripped 4 bases from V and 0 bases from J, with 13 bases between. The CDR3 has 15 amino acids. The CDR3 DNA follows: TGCGCCAGCAGCGACCCCCGACAGATGAACACTGAAGCTTTCTTT. It specifies CASSDPRQMNTEAFF.

A few counts support this clonotype. The V gene is TRBV10-2, the J gene TRBJ2-5; the D call may be TRBD1 or TRBD2 (6 bases each). Trimming took off 1 base at V and 1 base at J, with 13 bases between the two ends. The CDR3 consists of 16 residues. CDR1 is WSHSY and CDR2 is SAAADI in the germline V gene. The CDR3 region has the DNA TGCGCCAGCAGTGAGTTAGGGGGGACGGCCCAAGAGACCCAGTACTTC. Translation: CASSELGGTAQETQYF.

This clonotype was picked up a small number of times. This may arise from a read error, as a much more abundant clone is one base away. The CDR3 does not end in the conserved phenylalanine or tryptophan, so this is likely a read error. The chain combines TRBV5-1 with TRBJ1-2; the D is unclear. Germline V gives CDR1 SGHRS, CDR2 YFSETQ. V lost 1 base, J lost 7 bases, and 20 bases lay in between. The CDR3 extends over 16 amino acids. CDR3 amino acids: CASSLSPGPQEAGYTC. For the CDR3, the DNA is TGCGCCAGCAGCTTGAGCCCAGGTCCCCAGGAGGCTGGCTACACCTGC.

As regards this clonotype: A single base separates this from a much larger clone, so it may be a read error. The CDR3 does not end in the conserved phenylalanine or tryptophan, so this is likely a read error. V and J are TRBV20-1 and TRBJ2-5; TRBD2 matches at 11 bases. CDR1 and CDR2 (germline): DFQATT, SNEGSKA (reference sequence). With 3 bases clipped from V and 5 bases from J, the junction kept 8 bases outside the gene matches. This CDR3 has 15 amino acids. DNA for the CDR3: TGCAGTGCTAGTAAAGCACTAGCGGGGGTGGAGACCCAGTACTGC. Its translation is CSASKALAGVETQYC.

In its sample, this clonotype was seen many times. The chain links TRBV5-4 to TRBJ1-1; no reliable D call. From germline, CDR1 is SGHNT and CDR2 YYREEE (reference sequence). The CDR3 length is 15 residues. Trimming took 4 bases from V and 1 from J, leaving 14 bases between them. CDR3 sequence: CASSQTVGKNTEAFF. Here the CDR3 DNA reads TGTGCCAGCAGCCAAACCGTCGGGAAGAACACTGAAGCTTTCTTT. Looking up the rest from reference TRBV5-4 and TRBJ1-1 gives the full variable domain: ETGVTQSPTHLIKTRGQQVTLRCSSQSGHNTVSWYQQALGQGPQFIFQYYREEENGRGNFPPRFSGLQFPNYSSELNVNALELDDSALYLCASSQTVGKNTEAFFGQGTRLTVV.

This clonotype was seen repeatedly, ten times or more. This sequence joins TRBV11-2 and TRBJ2-1; unclear D gene. V was cut by 7 bases and J by 6 bases, with 4 bases left in between. This CDR3 region has 10 residues. Germline V gene lookup returns CDR1 SGHAT and CDR2 FQNNGV. The CDR3 bases are TGTGCCAGCACCCCCAATGAGCAGTTCTTC. This gives the protein CASTPNEQFF.

This clonotype was counted at least ten times. The chain has TRBV14 and TRBJ2-1; the D gene is possibly TRBD2 (5 bases). CDR1 and CDR2 (germline): SGHDN, FVKESK. Trimming shortened V by 2 bases and J by 1 base, and 6 bases separated the two germline ends. The CDR3 consists of 14 residues. This CDR3 reads CASSQPGSYNEQFF. The CDR3 DNA reads as TGTGCCAGCAGCCAACCGGGGTCCTACAATGAGCAGTTCTTC.

This clonotype occurred many times. V usage is TRBV7-2 and J usage is TRBJ2-7, with D uncertain. Germline V gene data show CDR1 as SGHTA and CDR2 as FQGNSA. CDR3 length: 12 residues. V lost 5 bases and J 4 bases, leaving 9 bases between the germline ends. This CDR3 reads CASSLVGYEQYF. In DNA, the CDR3 is TGTGCCAGCAGCCTGGTCGGGTACGAGCAGTACTTC.

The table lists this clonotype with many counts. This chain connects TRBV9 to TRBJ2-3; D is possibly TRBD1 or TRBD2 (5 bases each). Per germline, CDR1 SGDLS and CDR2 YYNGEE. V was shortened by 0 bases and J by 6 bases, with 11 bases between the two germline ends. The CDR3 has 14 amino acids. The CDR3, as DNA: TGTGCCAGCAGCGTAGAGAGGGGCTCCGATACGCAGTATTTT. Amino acids: CASSVERGSDTQYF.

About this clonotype: Because the CDR3 is missing its conserved closing phenylalanine or tryptophan, this is likely a read error. The chain uses TRBV20-1 and TRBJ2-4; D ambiguous. From germline, CDR1 is DFQATT and CDR2 SNEGSKA (reference sequence). The CDR3 has 13 residues. Trimming removed 5 bases at V and 1 base at J, with 9 bases between. CDR3 DNA: TGCAGTGCTTTCACAACCGCCAAAAACATTCAGTACAAC. Translating gives CSAFTTAKNIQYN.

There are many counts of this clonotype. The V gene is TRBV5-1, the J gene TRBJ1-6; maybe TRBD1 (5 bases). This CDR3 region has 14 residues. Germline V gene data show CDR1 as SGHRS and CDR2 as YFSETQ. V was cut by 0 bases and J by 14 bases, with 15 bases left in between. Here the CDR3 reads CASSLDQGPRALHF. CDR3 DNA sequence: TGCGCCAGCAGCTTGGACCAGGGACCCCGCGCCCTCCACTTT. Complete variable domain (other parts from reference TRBV5-1 and TRBJ1-6): KAGVTQTPRYLIKTRGQQVTLSCSPISGHRSVSWYQQTPGQGLQFLFEYFSETQRNKGNFPGRFSGRQFSNSRSEMNVSTLELGDSALYLCASSLDQGPRALHFGNGTRLTVT.

This clonotype was counted many times. The chain combines TRBV5-1 with TRBJ1-5; D is possibly TRBD1 (6 bases). V lost 0 bases, J lost 5 bases, and 9 bases lay in between. CDR1 and CDR2 (germline): SGHRS, YFSETQ. The CDR3 has 14 amino acids. The CDR3 region is CASSLVGGDQPQHF. The DNA for the CDR3 is TGCGCCAGCAGCTTGGTTGGGGGCGATCAGCCCCAGCATTTT.

This clonotype was picked up many times. The chain uses TRBV20-1 and TRBJ2-1; 10 bases are shared with TRBD2. The CDR3 extends over 17 amino acids. From germline, CDR1 is DFQATT and CDR2 SNEGSKA (reference sequence). The J segment lost 0 bases and the V segment lost 3 bases, leaving 8 bases of the junction unmatched. The CDR3 loop reads CSASLAGALSSYNEQFF. In nucleotides, the CDR3 is TGCAGTGCTAGTCTAGCGGGGGCCCTAAGCTCCTACAATGAGCAGTTCTTC.

In this sample, this clonotype turned up many times. The V and J genes are TRBV7-9 and TRBJ2-6; D ambiguous. V was clipped by 4 bases and J by 1 base, with 8 bases between them. Germline V lookup: CDR1 SEHNR, CDR2 FQNEAQ (reference sequence). The CDR3 is made up of 15 amino acids. The CDR3 region has the DNA TGTGCCAGCAGCTCAAAGAGGTCTGGGGCCAACGTCCTGACTTTC. It encodes CASSSKRSGANVLTF.

This clonotype was counted many times. The chain carries TRBV18 and TRBJ2-3; D ambiguous. Looked up from germline, CDR1 is KGHSH and CDR2 is LQKENI. The CDR3 length is 12 residues. V was cut by 0 bases and J by 6 bases, with 4 bases left in between. CDR3 nucleotide sequence: TGTGCCAGCTCACCACCGGTCGATACGCAGTATTTT. Its protein is CASSPPVDTQYF.

In this sample, this clonotype turned up many times. CDR3: CASSIATGNTEAFF. The CDR3 DNA sequence: TGCGCCAGCAGCATTGCGACAGGAAACACTGAAGCTTTCTTT. The gene calls are TRBV5-1 and TRBJ1-1, with a tentative D call TRBD1 (6 bases). The CDR3 is made up of 14 amino acids. Looked up from germline, CDR1 is SGHRS and CDR2 is YFSETQ. The ends were cut back, 4 bases at V and 2 bases at J, with 12 bases in the middle.

This clonotype was recorded many times. The chain carries TRBV20-1 and TRBJ1-5; D is unresolved. The germline gives CDR1 DFQATT, CDR2 SNEGSKA (reference sequence). The CDR3 spans 18 residues. Trimming cost V 4 bases and J 6 bases, with 28 bases left between them. CDR3 region: CSAIVPEERGSEVQPQHF. CDR3 nucleotides: TGCAGTGCTATAGTCCCCGAAGAACGGGGTTCAGAGGTTCAGCCCCAGCATTTT.

This clonotype was counted ten times or more. This chain links TRBV4-1 with TRBJ1-4, with 10 bases fitting TRBD1. Trimming removed 0 bases from V and 11 bases from J; junction bases left unmatched: 6. CDR1 and CDR2 from the germline V gene are MGHRA and YSYEKL. This CDR3 spans 15 amino acids. CDR3 region: CASSQDAGQGYKLFF. CDR3 nucleotide sequence: TGCGCCAGCAGCCAAGATGCGGGACAGGGGTACAAACTGTTTTTT.

This clonotype was seen ten or more times. The chain joins TRBV20-1 to TRBJ2-3; the D gene could be TRBD1 or TRBD2 (6 bases each). The ends were cut back, 1 base at V and 0 bases at J, with 17 bases in the middle. Germline V lookup: CDR1 DFQATT, CDR2 SNEGSKA (reference sequence). The CDR3 sequence is 17 residues long. CDR3 coding DNA: TGCAGTGCTAGAGGCGACGGGGGCCTTTTTAGCACAGATACGCAGTATTTT. Protein product: CSARGDGGLFSTDTQYF.

This clonotype appeared many times. V is TRBV11-2 and J is TRBJ1-1; the D is unclear. The CDR3 totals 16 residues. Germline V lookup: CDR1 SGHAT, CDR2 FQNNGV. Between the trimmed V and J ends, which lost 6 bases and 3 bases, there was a span of 20 bases. The CDR3 DNA follows: TGTGCCAGCAGTCGGGGAGGACCGAGGCTTGACACTGAAGCTTTCTTT. It codes for CASSRGGPRLDTEAFF.

This clonotype was counted ten times or more. The genes are TRBV28 and TRBJ2-7; 9 bases fit TRBD1. The length of the CDR3 is 13 residues. V was pared by 7 bases and J by 4 bases, with 5 bases of the junction left unmatched. Germline assignment: CDR1 MDHEN and CDR2 SYDVKM. The CDR3 spells CASMTGGGYEQYF. CDR3 bases: TGTGCCAGCATGACAGGGGGTGGGTACGAGCAGTACTTC.

This clonotype was detected many times. The CDR3 reads CASGRGRTGELFF. In DNA form, the CDR3 reads TGTGCCAGCGGCAGGGGGCGGACCGGGGAGCTGTTTTTT. The chain employs TRBV12-3 or TRBV12-4 and TRBJ2-2; TRBD1 agrees at 8 bases. Trimming cost V 8 bases and J 5 bases; bases outside gene matches: 4. The CDR3 extends over 13 amino acids.

Many counts were recorded for this clonotype. The rearrangement links TRBV19 to TRBJ2-3; D remains unclear. The V and J ends lost 3 bases and 1 base respectively, with 8 bases between them. Germline CDR1 and CDR2: LNHDA and SQIVND (reference sequence). This CDR3 contains 14 residues. CDR3 sequence: CASSIGWGTDTQYF. The CDR3 coding sequence is TGTGCCAGTAGTATCGGATGGGGCACAGATACGCAGTATTTT. The full variable domain, in which reference TRBV19 and TRBJ2-3 provide the parts outside the CDR3, is DGGITQSPKYLFRKEGQNVTLSCEQNLNHDAMYWYRQDPGQGLRLIYYSQIVNDFQKGDIAEGYSVSREKKESFPLTVTSAQKNPTAFYLCASSIGWGTDTQYFGPGTRLTVL.